This T cell receptor beta chain was retrieved from a study of PD-L1 blockade in urothelial cancer. Study at large: Males with bladder-origin urothelial cancer constituted about 90% of the roughly 30 patients.

There are a few counts of this clone. Assay used: immunoSEQ multiplex PCR; TCRdb lists only in-frame clones, some missing. The sample holds about 100,000 clones, roughly nine tenths seen once. J lost 4 bases, V lost 0 bases, and 3 bases had no gene match. CDR1 and CDR2 (germline): SGHRS, YFSETQ. The CDR3 contains 15 residues. The sample here was PBMCs, taken around atezolizumab (anti-PD-L1) treatment. V gene TRBV5-1 combines with J gene TRBJ2-1, with TRBD2 identical over 8 bases. The clonotype originates from an elderly woman with urothelial cancer. The CDR3 coding sequence is TGCGCCAGCAGCTTGGTAGCGGGACGGTACAATGAGCAGTTCTTC. This translates into CASSLVAGRYNEQFF. The full variable domain, with the rest looked up from reference TRBV5-1 and TRBJ2-1, is KAGVTQTPRYLIKTRGQQVTLSCSPISGHRSVSWYQQTPGQGLQFLFEYFSETQRNKGNFPGRFSGRQFSNSRSEMNVSTLELGDSALYLCASSLVAGRYNEQFFGPGTRLTVL.